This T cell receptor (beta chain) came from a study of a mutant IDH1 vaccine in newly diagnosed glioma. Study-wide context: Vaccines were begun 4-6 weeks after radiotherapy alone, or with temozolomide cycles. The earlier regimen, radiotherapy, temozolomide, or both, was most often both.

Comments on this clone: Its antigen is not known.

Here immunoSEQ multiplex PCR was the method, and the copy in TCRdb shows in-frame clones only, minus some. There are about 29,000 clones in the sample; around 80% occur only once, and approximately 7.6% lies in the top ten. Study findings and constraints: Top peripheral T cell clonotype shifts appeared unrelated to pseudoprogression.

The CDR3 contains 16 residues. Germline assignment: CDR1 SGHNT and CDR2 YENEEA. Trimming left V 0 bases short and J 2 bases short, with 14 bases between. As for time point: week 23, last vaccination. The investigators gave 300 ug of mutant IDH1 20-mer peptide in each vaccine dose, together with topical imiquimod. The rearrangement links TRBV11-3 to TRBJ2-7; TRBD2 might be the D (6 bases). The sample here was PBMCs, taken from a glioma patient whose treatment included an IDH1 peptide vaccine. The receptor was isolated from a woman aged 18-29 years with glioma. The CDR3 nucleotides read TGTGCCAGCAGCTTAGATCTTGGCGGGACCCCCTACGAGCAGTACTTC. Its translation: CASSLDLGGTPYEQYF.